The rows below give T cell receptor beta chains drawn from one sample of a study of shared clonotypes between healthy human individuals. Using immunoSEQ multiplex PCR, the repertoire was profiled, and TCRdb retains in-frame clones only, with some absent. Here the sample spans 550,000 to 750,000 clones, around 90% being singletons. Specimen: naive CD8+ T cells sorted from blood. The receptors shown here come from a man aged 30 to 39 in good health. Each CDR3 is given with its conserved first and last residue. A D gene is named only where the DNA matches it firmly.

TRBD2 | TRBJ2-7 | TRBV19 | CASSLAGGPFYEQYF
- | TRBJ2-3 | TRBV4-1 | CASSHYTGTDTQYF
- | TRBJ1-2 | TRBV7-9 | CASSLDSDAYGYTF
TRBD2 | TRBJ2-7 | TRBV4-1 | CASSPQIAGGYEQYF
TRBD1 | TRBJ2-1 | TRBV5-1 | CASSTNTGGSYNEQFF
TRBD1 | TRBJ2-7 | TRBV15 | CATSRDWGTGGVYEQYF
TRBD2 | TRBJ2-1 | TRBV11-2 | CASSPWGSGSSYNEQFF
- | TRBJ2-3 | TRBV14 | CASSQDNLGFTDTQYF
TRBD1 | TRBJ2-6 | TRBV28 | CASSLPPGQRYSGANVLTF
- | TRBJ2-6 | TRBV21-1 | CASNRLPGSGANVLTF
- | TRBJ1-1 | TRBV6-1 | CASSATHVGETEAFF
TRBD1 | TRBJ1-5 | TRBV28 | CASEGQVNQPQHF
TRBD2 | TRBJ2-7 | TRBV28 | CASTGTSGTYEQYF
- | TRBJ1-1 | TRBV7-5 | CARSSRSPRDTEAFF
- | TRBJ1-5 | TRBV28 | CASSSGLGGISNQPQHF
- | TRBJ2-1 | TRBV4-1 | CASAQEGYYNEQFF
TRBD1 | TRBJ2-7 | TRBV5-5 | CASSQGTGSGYEQYF
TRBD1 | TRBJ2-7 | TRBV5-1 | CASSLVGTGAYEQYF
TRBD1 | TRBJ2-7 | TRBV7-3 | CASSFEGTGPSEQYF
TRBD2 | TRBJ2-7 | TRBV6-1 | CASVGLAGSSYEQYF
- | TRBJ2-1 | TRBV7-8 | CASSSPPGAGHNEQFF
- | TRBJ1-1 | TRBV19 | CASSPTLNTEAFF
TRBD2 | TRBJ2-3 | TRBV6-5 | CASSYSMTSGRDTQYF
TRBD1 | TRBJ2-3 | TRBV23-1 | CASSWSYNGQGREPTDTQYF
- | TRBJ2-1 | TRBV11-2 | CASSLDLNGNEQFF
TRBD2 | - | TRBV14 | CASSQRLAGRTYEQYF
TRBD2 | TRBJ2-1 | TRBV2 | CASSDGFSGRDYYNEQFF
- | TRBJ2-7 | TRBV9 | CASSVGVSYEQYF
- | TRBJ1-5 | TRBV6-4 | CASSDTYSNQPQHF
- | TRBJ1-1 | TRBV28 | CASSFGVGGTEAFF
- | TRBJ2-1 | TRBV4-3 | CASSQETGRGSYNEQFF
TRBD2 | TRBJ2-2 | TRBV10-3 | CAISETKTSGRRGDTGELFF
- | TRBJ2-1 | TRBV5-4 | CACGQVGHNEQFF
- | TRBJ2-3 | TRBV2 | CASSEDADPSTDTQYF
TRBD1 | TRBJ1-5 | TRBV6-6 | CASSGTGHQPQHF
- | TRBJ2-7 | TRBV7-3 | CASSSDPGYEQYF
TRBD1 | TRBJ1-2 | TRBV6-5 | CASSYQGGNGYTF
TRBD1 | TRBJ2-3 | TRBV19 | CASSPDRSTDTQYF
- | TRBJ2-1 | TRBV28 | CASSSGLGYNEQFF
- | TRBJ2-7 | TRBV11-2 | CASSLVERPYEQYF
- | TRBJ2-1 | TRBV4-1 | CASSQTQRRSNEQFF
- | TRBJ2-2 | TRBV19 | CASSILPGQGPSQFVGELFF
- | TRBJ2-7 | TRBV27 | CASSLGRSYEQYF
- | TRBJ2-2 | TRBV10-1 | CASSDTGSGELFF
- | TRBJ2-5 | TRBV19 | CASSIVGGVNQETQYF
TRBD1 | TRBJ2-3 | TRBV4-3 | CASSQAQGGTDTQYF
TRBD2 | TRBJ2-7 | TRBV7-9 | CASSQIPGGLYYEQYF
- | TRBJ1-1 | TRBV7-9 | CASSSIGPEGFMNTEAFF
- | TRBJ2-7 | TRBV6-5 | CASSYSLHSDEQYF
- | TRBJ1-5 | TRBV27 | CASSGGNQPQHF
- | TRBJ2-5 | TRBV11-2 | CASSLVGRAYRQETQYF
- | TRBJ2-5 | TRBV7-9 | CASSLAAETQYF
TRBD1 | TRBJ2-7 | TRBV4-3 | CASSLDRATYEQYF
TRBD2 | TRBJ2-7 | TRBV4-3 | CASSQDMGLAGRGYEQYF
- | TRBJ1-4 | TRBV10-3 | CAISESAGLNEKLFF
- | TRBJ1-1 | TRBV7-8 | CASSSDTFLSGTEAFF
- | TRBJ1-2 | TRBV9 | CASSGTGSDYGYTF
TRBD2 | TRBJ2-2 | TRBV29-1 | CSVERAGDSGELFF
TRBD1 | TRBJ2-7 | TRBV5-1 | CASSFRTGGYEQYF
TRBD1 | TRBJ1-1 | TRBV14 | CASSPRDRNTEAFF